This TCR beta chain comes out of a study of blood T cell repertoires in COVID-19. This clone was observed a few times. Measured with immunoSEQ multiplex PCR; TCRdb has only the in-frame clones, and not every one. The sample lists fewer than 200,000 clones, around 83% occurring once. CDR3 length: 16 residues. CDR1 LNHNV and CDR2 YYDKDF come from the germline V gene (reference sequence). With 1 base removed from V and 10 bases from J, the gap between germline ends came to 22 bases. The sequence was obtained from a woman in her seventies with COVID-19, enrolled during active disease. The gene calls are TRBV15 and TRBJ1-1, with a possible D match to TRBD1 (5 bases). Sequenced material: peripheral blood. The CDR3 DNA reads TGTGCCACCAGCAGAGGGGCGGGGAAGGGGCAAGTTGCAGCTTTCTTT. It specifies CATSRGAGKGQVAAFF.